These T cell receptor beta chains were read from a single sample in a study of T cell repertoires in cytomegalovirus infection. Their antigen targets remain unknown. TCRdb used MiXCR to reprocess the reads, holding one entry per CDR3 protein. The data show tens of thousands of distinct CDR3 sequences, 20% to 25% seen once. Sequencing used CD8+ T cells from cultured PBMCs, obtained from culture after CMV antigen stimulation. The receptors originated from a human donor in good health (CMV status not recorded). Some clones in this sample may be carry-over from other donors' samples. Each CDR3 is given with its conserved first and last residue. D genes are given only for firm matches. Clone size is given for some rows only: seen once, a few or many times, or a class if the clone is expanded.

v_gene,len,abundance,j_gene,d_gene,CDR3aa,CDR3nt
TRBV6-5,16,NA,TRBJ1-1,NA,CASSYDPTSGDTEAFF,TGTGCCAGCAGTTACGACCCAACCTCGGGCGACACTGAAGCTTTCTTT
TRBV7-3,15,NA,TRBJ1-1,NA,CASSHIRRGNTEAFF,TGTGCCAGCAGCCATATAAGACGGGGGAACACTGAAGCTTTCTTT
TRBV6-2/TRBV6-3,15,NA,TRBJ1-5,TRBD1,CASSLTGTGRQPQHF,TGTGCCAGCAGTCTCACCGGGACAGGCCGTCAGCCCCAGCATTTT
TRBV11-2,15,NA,TRBJ2-7,NA,CASSLERRGHREQYF,TGTGCCAGCAGCTTAGAAAGGAGAGGCCATCGGGAGCAGTACTTC
TRBV13,18,NA,TRBJ2-4,NA,CASSSIQLPARSKNIQYF,TGTGCCAGCAGCTCCATCCAATTACCAGCGAGGAGCAAAAACATTCAGTACTTC
TRBV7-2,13,few,TRBJ2-4,TRBD1,CASSPRDRPIQYF,TGTGCCAGCAGTCCCCGGGACAGACCCATTCAGTACTTC
TRBV29-1,16,NA,TRBJ2-1,NA,CSVEGQEGSSYNEQFF,TGCAGCGTTGAAGGTCAGGAGGGTAGCTCCTACAATGAGCAGTTCTTC
TRBV4-1,17,NA,TRBJ1-1,TRBD1,CASSLLLIGTVNTEAFF,TGCGCCAGCAGTCTCCTCCTTATAGGGACAGTAAACACTGAAGCTTTCTTT
TRBV27,12,NA,TRBJ2-2,NA,CASSPWPGELFF,TGTGCCAGCAGTCCCTGGCCCGGGGAGCTGTTTTTT
TRBV7-9,12,few,TRBJ1-1,NA,CASSLTLREAFF,TGTGCCAGCAGCTTAACTCTTAGGGAAGCTTTCTTT
TRBV19,13,NA,TRBJ1-1,NA,CASSISQNTEAFF,TGTGCCAGTAGTATCAGTCAGAACACTGAAGCTTTCTTT
TRBV7-4,11,NA,TRBJ2-7,NA,CATETAYEQYF,TGTGCCACCGAGACAGCTTACGAGCAGTACTTC
TRBV7-6,16,few,TRBJ1-5,NA,CASSLRGGQGHQPQHF,TGTGCCAGCAGCTTAAGGGGGGGCCAGGGTCATCAGCCCCAGCATTTT
TRBV27,14,few,TRBJ1-1,NA,CASSFYQGTTEAFF,TGTGCCAGCAGTTTCTACCAGGGGACCACTGAAGCTTTCTTT
TRBV6-1,15,few,TRBJ1-5,NA,CASSEAWTVSQPQHF,TGTGCCAGCAGTGAAGCCTGGACAGTCAGTCAGCCCCAGCATTTT
TRBV13,12,NA,TRBJ2-7,TRBD1,CASSTTGYEQYF,TGTGCCAGCAGCACGACAGGGTACGAGCAGTACTTC
TRBV7-9,12,NA,TRBJ2-7,NA,CASSLIGDEQYF,TGTGCCAGCAGCTTAATAGGGGACGAGCAGTACTTC
TRBV27,16,few,TRBJ2-7,NA,CASSLTGTTDSYEQYF,TGTGCCAGCAGTTTAACCGGGACGACGGATTCCTACGAGCAGTACTTC
TRBV29-1,11,NA,TRBJ1-1,NA,CSVVRGTEAFF,TGCAGCGTTGTACGGGGCACTGAAGCTTTCTTT
TRBV7-9,10,few,TRBJ2-1,NA,CASSRPEQFF,TGTGCCAGCAGCAGACCGGAGCAGTTCTTC
TRBV20-1,16,many,TRBJ1-1,TRBD1,CSASYSGWDSNTEAFF,TGCAGTGCTAGTTATTCCGGCTGGGACAGTAACACTGAAGCTTTCTTT
TRBV7-9,13,few,TRBJ1-2,NA,CASSLGANYGYTF,TGTGCCAGCAGCCTCGGGGCAAACTATGGCTACACCTTC
TRBV9,14,few,TRBJ1-5,NA,CASSERGGNQPQHF,TGTGCCAGCAGCGAGCGAGGGGGAAATCAGCCCCAGCATTTT
TRBV11-2,17,few,TRBJ2-2,TRBD2,CASITTSGRVVPGELFF,TGTGCCAGCATCACGACTAGCGGGAGGGTGGTCCCCGGGGAGCTGTTTTTT
TRBV7-2,15,once,TRBJ2-3,TRBD2,CASSLEVRGRDTQYF,TGTGCCAGCAGCTTAGAAGTGCGGGGGAGGGATACGCAGTATTTT
TRBV19,15,NA,TRBJ1-2,NA,CASSIIRDGNYGYTF,TGTGCCAGTAGTATCATCCGGGACGGTAACTATGGCTACACCTTC
TRBV12-3/TRBV12-4,15,few,TRBJ2-1,TRBD2,CASSFTSGNYNEQFF,TGTGCCAGCAGTTTTACTAGCGGCAATTACAATGAGCAGTTCTTC
TRBV12-3/TRBV12-4,14,many,TRBJ2-2,NA,CASRGGGYTGELFF,TGTGCCAGCAGAGGGGGGGGGTACACCGGGGAGCTGTTTTTT
TRBV7-9,13,few,TRBJ2-5,NA,CASSDPHQETQYF,TGTGCCAGCAGCGATCCCCACCAAGAGACCCAGTACTTC
TRBV5-5,14,few,TRBJ1-1,NA,CASSDGLGGKKAFF,TGTGCCAGCAGCGACGGATTGGGGGGAAAAAAAGCTTTCTTT
TRBV7-9,12,NA,TRBJ2-2,NA,CASSLGTGELFF,TGTGCCAGCAGCCTTGGAACCGGGGAGCTGTTTTTT
TRBV11-2,11,NA,TRBJ2-3,NA,CASSLPDTQYF,TGTGCCAGCAGCTTGCCGGATACGCAGTATTTT
TRBV7-3,17,few,TRBJ2-3,NA,CASSYALAVDSTDTQYF,TGTGCCAGCAGCTACGCCTTAGCGGTAGATAGCACAGATACGCAGTATTTT
TRBV11-2,11,few,TRBJ2-2,NA,CASSQGGRLFF,TGTGCCAGCAGCCAAGGGGGGAGGCTGTTTTTT
TRBV6-2/TRBV6-3,14,NA,TRBJ2-5,NA,CASSLLVGKETQYF,TGTGCCAGCAGTTTACTAGTTGGGAAAGAGACCCAGTACTTC
TRBV4-1,17,few,TRBJ1-5,TRBD1,CASSQEFGQGRNQPQHF,TGCGCCAGCAGCCAAGAGTTTGGACAGGGGCGCAATCAGCCCCAGCATTTT
TRBV7-9,14,NA,TRBJ2-1,NA,CASSPEKNYNEQFF,TGTGCCAGCAGCCCCGAAAAGAATTACAATGAGCAGTTCTTC
TRBV6-1,17,few,TRBJ2-2,TRBD1,CASSSPGQATYTGELFF,TGTGCCAGCAGTAGCCCGGGACAGGCGACCTACACCGGGGAGCTGTTTTTT
TRBV20-1,12,NA,TRBJ2-7,NA,CSARGLPYEQYF,TGCAGTGCTAGGGGGCTACCCTACGAGCAGTACTTC
TRBV4-2,18,few,TRBJ2-5,NA,CASSQGPGEVPRGETQYF,TGTGCCAGCAGTCAAGGACCAGGGGAGGTCCCGAGGGGAGAGACCCAGTACTTC
TRBV12-3/TRBV12-4,13,few,TRBJ2-1,NA,CASSSGSVNEQFF,TGTGCCAGCAGTTCGGGGTCGGTGAATGAGCAGTTCTTC
TRBV20-1,15,few,TRBJ2-7,TRBD2,CSARDFSGSQGEQYF,TGCAGTGCTAGAGATTTTAGCGGGAGCCAGGGCGAGCAGTACTTC
TRBV7-2,12,few,TRBJ2-3,NA,CASSPDFNTQYF,TGTGCCAGCAGCCCCGACTTTAATACGCAGTATTTT
TRBV7-2,16,many,TRBJ1-1,NA,CASSFPPGRMNTEAFF,TGTGCCAGCAGCTTTCCCCCGGGACGGATGAACACTGAAGCTTTCTTT
TRBV6-2/TRBV6-3,15,medium-sized,TRBJ2-7,NA,CASKTVRGPSLEQYF,TGTGCCAGCAAAACTGTAAGGGGCCCAAGTCTCGAGCAGTACTTC
TRBV2,15,many,TRBJ1-2,TRBD1,CASRRSTGGGHGYTF,TGTGCCAGCAGAAGATCGACAGGGGGCGGCCATGGCTACACCTTC
TRBV12-3/TRBV12-4,17,few,TRBJ2-1,TRBD2,CASSSLAGVSSYNEQFF,TGTGCCAGCAGCTCCCTAGCGGGAGTGAGCTCCTACAATGAGCAGTTCTTC
TRBV7-8,15,few,TRBJ2-1,NA,CASSPYSGAYNEQFF,TGTGCCAGCAGCCCCTATAGCGGAGCCTACAATGAGCAGTTCTTC
TRBV12-3/TRBV12-4,13,NA,TRBJ2-1,NA,CASLEGSGNEQFF,TGTGCCAGCCTGGAAGGGTCCGGCAATGAGCAGTTCTTC
TRBV15,12,NA,TRBJ2-7,NA,CATSRDRNEQYF,TGTGCCACCAGCAGAGATCGAAACGAGCAGTACTTC
TRBV7-2,15,once,TRBJ1-6,NA,CASSLVGGRASPLHF,TGTGCCAGCAGCTTAGTGGGGGGGCGTGCTTCACCCCTCCACTTT
TRBV6-2/TRBV6-3,15,few,TRBJ1-5,TRBD1,CASSSLQGAGQPQHF,TGTGCCAGCAGTTCCCTACAGGGGGCCGGTCAGCCCCAGCATTTT
TRBV7-9,12,few,TRBJ2-5,NA,CASSSLSSTQYF,TGTGCCAGCAGCTCCCTTTCCTCGACCCAGTACTTC
TRBV7-6,13,NA,TRBJ1-1,NA,CASSLPMNTEAFF,TGTGCCAGCAGCCTTCCTATGAACACTGAAGCTTTCTTT